This TCR beta chain was obtained from a study of cytomegalovirus exposure and HLA in healthy donors. This clone was observed a single time. Primers for the PCR totalled 60 Vbeta and 13 Jbeta. Measured with immunoSEQ multiplex PCR; TCRdb has only the in-frame clones, and not every one. The table has 100,000 to 150,000 clones, 75% to 85% seen once. The material sequenced was PBMCs. This TCR came from a man aged 35 to 55 in good health and CMV-seronegative.

This CDR3 is CASSAQPGLNTEAFF. DNA of the CDR3: TGTGCCAGTAGTGCGCAGCCGGGTCTCAACACTGAAGCTTTCTTT. The V gene is TRBV19, the J gene TRBJ1-1; D unresolved. CDR3 length: 15 residues. Trimming took 5 bases from V and 2 from J, leaving 15 bases between them. CDR1 is LNHDA, CDR2 SQIVND, per germline (reference sequence).